This paragraph covers one T cell receptor beta chain sequence. Its antigen is currently unknown. Caucasian, healthy and from Russia, the donors were aged between about 6 and 90. The sample originates from a study of blood T cells in healthy people across ages. Study summary: Per two T cells, template switching captured roughly one barcoded beta molecule.

General study results and limits: Roughly linear age-related decline in beta diversity appeared, significant by age around 36.

Then a second PCR, running roughly 6 to 11 cycles, was carried out with a sample-barcoded 5' primer and a J-beta primer mix. In TCRdb, the 5' RACE reads were re-called with MiXCR into one record per CDR3 protein. The sample shows roughly 1.6 million distinct CDR3 sequences, roughly 30% of them seen only once. Sequencing input: blood. This receptor was taken from a woman aged 25-40 years in good health.

CDR3 protein: CSAAGQDRFMGETQYF. The CDR3, as DNA: TGCAGTGCGGCGGGCCAAGACAGGTTTATGGGGGAGACCCAGTACTTC. The chain recombines TRBV20-1 with TRBJ2-5, with TRBD1 as a possible D gene (6 bases). The germline V gene encodes CDR1 DFQATT and CDR2 SNEGSKA (reference sequence). There are 16 residues in the CDR3. V lost 6 bases to trimming and J lost 5 bases, with 25 bases between them.